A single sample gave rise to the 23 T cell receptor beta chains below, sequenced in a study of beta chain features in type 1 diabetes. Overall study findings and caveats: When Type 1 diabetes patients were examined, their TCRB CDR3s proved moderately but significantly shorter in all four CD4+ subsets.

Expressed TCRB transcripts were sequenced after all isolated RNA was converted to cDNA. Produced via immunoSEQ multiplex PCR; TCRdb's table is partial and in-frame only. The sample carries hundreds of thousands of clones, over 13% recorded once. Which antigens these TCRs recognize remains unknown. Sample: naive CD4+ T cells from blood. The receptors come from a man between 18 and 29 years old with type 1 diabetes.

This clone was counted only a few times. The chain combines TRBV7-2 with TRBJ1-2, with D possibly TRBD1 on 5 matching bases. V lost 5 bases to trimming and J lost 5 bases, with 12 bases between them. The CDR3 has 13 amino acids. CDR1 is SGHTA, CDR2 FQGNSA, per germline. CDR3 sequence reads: CASSAQEKYGYTF. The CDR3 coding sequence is TGTGCCAGCAGCGCACAGGAGAAGTATGGCTACACCTTC.

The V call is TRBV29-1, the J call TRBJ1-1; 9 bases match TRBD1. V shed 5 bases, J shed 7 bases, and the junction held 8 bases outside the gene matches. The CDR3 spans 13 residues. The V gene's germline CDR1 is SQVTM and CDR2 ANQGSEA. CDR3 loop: CSVLHRGPHEAFF. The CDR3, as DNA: TGCAGCGTTCTCCACAGGGGGCCTCATGAAGCTTTCTTT.

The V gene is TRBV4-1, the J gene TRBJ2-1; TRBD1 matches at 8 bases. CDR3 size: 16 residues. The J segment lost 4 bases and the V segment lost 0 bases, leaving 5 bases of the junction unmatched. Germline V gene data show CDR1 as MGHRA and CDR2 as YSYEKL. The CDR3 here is CASSQEGQAGYNEQFF. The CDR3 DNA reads TGCGCCAGCAGCCAAGAGGGACAGGCGGGGTACAATGAGCAGTTCTTC.

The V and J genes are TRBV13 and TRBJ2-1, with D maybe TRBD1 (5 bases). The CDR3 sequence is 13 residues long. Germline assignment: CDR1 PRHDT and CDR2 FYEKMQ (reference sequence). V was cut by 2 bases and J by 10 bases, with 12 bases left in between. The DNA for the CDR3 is TGTGCCAGCAGCTTATGGGGCGGTGGCGAGCAGTTCTTC. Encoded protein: CASSLWGGGEQFF.

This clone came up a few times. CDR3 sequence (DNA): TGTGCCTGGGCGCAGGGACAGGGCCAAACCTTC. Protein: CAWAQGQGQTF. The chain uses TRBV30 and TRBJ1-2, with 9 nucleotides matching TRBD1. The germline V gene has CDR1 GTSNPN and CDR2 SVGIG (reference sequence). The CDR3 totals 11 residues. Germline trimming cut 5 bases from V and 14 bases from J; bases unmatched to any gene: 9. The whole variable domain, filled in from reference TRBV30 and TRBJ1-2, reads SQTIHQWPATLVQPVGSPLSLECTVEGTSNPNLYWYRQAAGRGLQLLFYSVGIGQISSEVPQNLSASRPQDRQFILSSKKLLLSDSGFYLCAWAQGQGQTFGSGTRLTVV.

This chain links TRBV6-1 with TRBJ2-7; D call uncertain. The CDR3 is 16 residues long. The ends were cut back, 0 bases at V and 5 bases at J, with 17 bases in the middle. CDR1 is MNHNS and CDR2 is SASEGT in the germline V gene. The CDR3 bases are TGTGCCAGCAGTGAAGCTAGGGTTAAAGGGATCGACGAGCAGTACTTC. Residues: CASSEARVKGIDEQYF.

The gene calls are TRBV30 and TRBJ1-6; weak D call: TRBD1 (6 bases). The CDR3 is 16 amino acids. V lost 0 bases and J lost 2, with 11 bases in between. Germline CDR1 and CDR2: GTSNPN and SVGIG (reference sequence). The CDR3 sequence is CAWSVQGSPYNSPLHF. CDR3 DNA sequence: TGTGCCTGGAGTGTACAGGGTAGCCCCTATAATTCACCCCTCCACTTT. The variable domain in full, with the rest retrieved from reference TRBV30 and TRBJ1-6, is SQTIHQWPATLVQPVGSPLSLECTVEGTSNPNLYWYRQAAGRGLQLLFYSVGIGQISSEVPQNLSASRPQDRQFILSSKKLLLSDSGFYLCAWSVQGSPYNSPLHFGNGTRLTVT.

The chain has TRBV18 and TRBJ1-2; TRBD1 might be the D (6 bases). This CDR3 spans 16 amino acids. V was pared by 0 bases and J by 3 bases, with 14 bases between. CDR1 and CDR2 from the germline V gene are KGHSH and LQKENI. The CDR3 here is CASSPPLQGPHYGYTF. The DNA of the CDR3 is TGTGCCAGCTCACCACCGTTACAGGGCCCACACTATGGCTACACCTTC.

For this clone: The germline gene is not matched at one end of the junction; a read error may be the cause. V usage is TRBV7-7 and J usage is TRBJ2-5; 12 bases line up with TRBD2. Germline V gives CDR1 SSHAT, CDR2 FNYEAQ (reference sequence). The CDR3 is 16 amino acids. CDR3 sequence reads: CASSFSSGGAKETQYF. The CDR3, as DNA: TGTGCTAGCAGCTTTTCTAGCGGGGGGGCAAAAGAGACCCAGTACTTC.

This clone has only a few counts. CDR3 loop: CASSQEQLNEQFF. The CDR3, as DNA: TGTGCCAGCAGCCAAGAGCAACTCAATGAGCAGTTCTTC. The genes are TRBV4-2 and TRBJ2-1; D is uncertain. There are 13 residues in the CDR3. The germline V and J ends were trimmed by 0 bases and 6 bases, with 6 bases remaining between them. Germline CDR1 and CDR2: LGHNA and YNFKEQ.

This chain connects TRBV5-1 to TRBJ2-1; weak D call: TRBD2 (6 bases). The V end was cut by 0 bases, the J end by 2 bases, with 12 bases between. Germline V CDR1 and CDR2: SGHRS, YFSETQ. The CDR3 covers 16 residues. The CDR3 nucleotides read TGCGCCAGCAGCTTGGGCGGGATGGGGACCTACAATGAGCAGTTCTTC. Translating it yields CASSLGGMGTYNEQFF.

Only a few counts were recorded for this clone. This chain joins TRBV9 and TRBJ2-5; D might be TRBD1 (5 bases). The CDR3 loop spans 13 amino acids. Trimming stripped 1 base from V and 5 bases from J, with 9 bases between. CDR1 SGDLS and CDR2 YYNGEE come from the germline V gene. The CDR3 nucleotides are TGTGCCAGCAGCGTACTGGGGCTGGAGACCCAGTACTTC. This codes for CASSVLGLETQYF.

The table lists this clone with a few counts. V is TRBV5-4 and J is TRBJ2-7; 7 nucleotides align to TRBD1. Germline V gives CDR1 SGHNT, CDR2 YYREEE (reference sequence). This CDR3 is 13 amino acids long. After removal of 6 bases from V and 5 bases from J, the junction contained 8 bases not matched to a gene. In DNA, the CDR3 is TGTGCCAGCACCCTAGACAGGGCCCACGAGCAGTACTTC. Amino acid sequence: CASTLDRAHEQYF. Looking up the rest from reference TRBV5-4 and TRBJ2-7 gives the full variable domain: ETGVTQSPTHLIKTRGQQVTLRCSSQSGHNTVSWYQQALGQGPQFIFQYYREEENGRGNFPPRFSGLQFPNYSSELNVNALELDDSALYLCASTLDRAHEQYFGPGTRLTVT.

The CDR3 region has the DNA TGCGCCAGCAGCGACCGAGATGGGCAAGAGACCCAGTACTTC. Translating it yields CASSDRDGQETQYF. The chain uses TRBV5-1 and TRBJ2-5; D is unresolved. Germline-derived CDR1 and CDR2 are SGHRS and YFSETQ. V lost 4 bases and J lost 2, with 12 bases in between. The CDR3 is 14 amino acids.

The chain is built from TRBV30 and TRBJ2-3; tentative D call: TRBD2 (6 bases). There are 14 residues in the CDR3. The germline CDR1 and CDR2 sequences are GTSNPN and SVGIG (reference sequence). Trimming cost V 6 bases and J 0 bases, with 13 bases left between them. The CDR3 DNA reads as TGTGCCTGCGTTGGAGGGCAGAGCACAGATACGCAGTATTTT. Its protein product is CACVGGQSTDTQYF.

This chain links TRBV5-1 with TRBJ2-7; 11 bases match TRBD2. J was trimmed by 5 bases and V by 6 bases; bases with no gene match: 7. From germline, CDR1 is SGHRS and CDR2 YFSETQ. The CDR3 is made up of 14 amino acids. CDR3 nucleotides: TGCGCCAGCACCCGACTAGCGGGATCTGACGAGCAGTACTTC. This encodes CASTRLAGSDEQYF.

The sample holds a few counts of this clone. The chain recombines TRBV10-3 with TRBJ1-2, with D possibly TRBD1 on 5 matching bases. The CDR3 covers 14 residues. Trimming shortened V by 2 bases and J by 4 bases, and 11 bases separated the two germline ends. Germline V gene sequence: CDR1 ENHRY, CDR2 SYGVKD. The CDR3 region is CAISELSDSYGYTF. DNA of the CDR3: TGTGCCATCAGTGAGCTTTCCGACAGCTATGGCTACACCTTC.

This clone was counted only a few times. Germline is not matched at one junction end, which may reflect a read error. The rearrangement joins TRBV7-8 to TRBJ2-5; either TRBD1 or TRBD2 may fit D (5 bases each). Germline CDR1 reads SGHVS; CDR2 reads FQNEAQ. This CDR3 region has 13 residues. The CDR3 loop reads CASSDYFGAQPHF. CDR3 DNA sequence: TGTGCCAGCAGCGACTATTTTGGGGCCCAGCCGCACTTC.

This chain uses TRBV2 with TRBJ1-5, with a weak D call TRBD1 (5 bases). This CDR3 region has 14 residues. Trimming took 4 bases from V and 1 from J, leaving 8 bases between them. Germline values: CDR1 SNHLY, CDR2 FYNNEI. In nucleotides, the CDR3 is TGTGCCAGCAGTGGGGCAGGGAGCAATCAGCCCCAGCATTTT. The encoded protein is CASSGAGSNQPQHF.

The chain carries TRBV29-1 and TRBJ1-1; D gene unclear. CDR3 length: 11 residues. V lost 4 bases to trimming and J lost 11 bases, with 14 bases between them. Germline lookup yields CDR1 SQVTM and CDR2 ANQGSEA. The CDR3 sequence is CSVAGPDTAFF. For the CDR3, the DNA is TGCAGCGTTGCCGGCCCAGACACGGCTTTCTTT.

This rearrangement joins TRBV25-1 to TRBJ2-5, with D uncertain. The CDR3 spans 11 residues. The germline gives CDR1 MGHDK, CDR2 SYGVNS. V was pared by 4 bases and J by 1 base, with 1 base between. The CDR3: CASSVQETQYF. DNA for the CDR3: TGTGCCAGCAGTGTCCAAGAGACCCAGTACTTC.

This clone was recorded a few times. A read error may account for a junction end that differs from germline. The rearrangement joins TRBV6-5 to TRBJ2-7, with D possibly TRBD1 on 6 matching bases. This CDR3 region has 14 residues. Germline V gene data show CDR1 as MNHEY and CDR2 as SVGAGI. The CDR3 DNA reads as TGTGCCAGCAGTAACTCACAGGGTACCTACGAGCAGTACTTC. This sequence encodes CASSNSQGTYEQYF.

The CDR3 protein is CASSPGQPSYEQYF. CDR3 in DNA: TGTGCCAGCAGTCCGGGACAGCCCTCCTACGAGCAGTACTTC. J is TRBJ2-7 and V is TRBV27; 7 nucleotides align to TRBD1. CDR3 size: 14 residues. Germline V CDR1 and CDR2: MNHEY, SMNVEV (reference sequence). Losses at the gene ends were 5 bases for V and 0 bases for J; bases not matched to a gene: 4.